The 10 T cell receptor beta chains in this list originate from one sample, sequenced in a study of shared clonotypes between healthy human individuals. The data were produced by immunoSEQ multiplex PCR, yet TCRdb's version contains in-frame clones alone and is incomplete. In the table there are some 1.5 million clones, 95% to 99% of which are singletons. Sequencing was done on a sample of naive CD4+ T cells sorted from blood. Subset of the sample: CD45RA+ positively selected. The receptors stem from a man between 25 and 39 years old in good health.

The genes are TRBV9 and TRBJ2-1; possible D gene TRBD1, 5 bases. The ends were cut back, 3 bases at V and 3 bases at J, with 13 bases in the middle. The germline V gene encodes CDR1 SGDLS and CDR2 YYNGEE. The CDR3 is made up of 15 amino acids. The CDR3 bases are TGTGCCAGCAGCGGACCCCCCCAGGGCTACAATGAGCAGTTCTTC. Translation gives CASSGPPQGYNEQFF.

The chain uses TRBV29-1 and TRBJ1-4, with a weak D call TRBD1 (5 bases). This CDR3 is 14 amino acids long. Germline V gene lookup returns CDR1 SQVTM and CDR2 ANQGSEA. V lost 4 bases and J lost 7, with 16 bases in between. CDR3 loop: CSVVGSGRSEKLFF. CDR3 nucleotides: TGCAGCGTTGTTGGGTCAGGGCGGTCTGAAAAACTGTTTTTT. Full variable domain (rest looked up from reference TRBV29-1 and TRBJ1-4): SAVISQKPSRDICQRGTSLTIQCQVDSQVTMMFWYRQQPGQSLTLIATANQGSEATYESGFVIDKFPISRPNLTFSTLTVSNMSPEDSSIYLCSVVGSGRSEKLFFGSGTQLSVL.

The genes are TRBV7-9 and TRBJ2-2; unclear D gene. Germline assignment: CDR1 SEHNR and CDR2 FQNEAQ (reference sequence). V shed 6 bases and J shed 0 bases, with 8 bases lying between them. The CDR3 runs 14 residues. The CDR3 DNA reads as TGTGCCAGCAGACAGTCCGCGAACACCGGGGAGCTGTTTTTT. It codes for CASRQSANTGELFF. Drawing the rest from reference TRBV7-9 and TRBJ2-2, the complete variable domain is DTGVSQNPRHKITKRGQNVTFRCDPISEHNRLYWYRQTLGQGPEFLTYFQNEAQLEKSRLLSDRFSAERPKGSFSTLEIQRTEQGDSAMYLCASRQSANTGELFFGEGSRLTVL.

Here the CDR3 reads CASSVRYNEQFF. Written as DNA, the CDR3 is TGTGCCTCCAGCGTGCGCTACAATGAGCAGTTCTTC. This rearrangement joins TRBV13 to TRBJ2-1; no definite D call. The germline CDR1 and CDR2 sequences are PRHDT and FYEKMQ (reference sequence). CDR3 length: 12 amino acids. Deletions cut 11 bases from V and 3 bases from J, with 11 bases between.

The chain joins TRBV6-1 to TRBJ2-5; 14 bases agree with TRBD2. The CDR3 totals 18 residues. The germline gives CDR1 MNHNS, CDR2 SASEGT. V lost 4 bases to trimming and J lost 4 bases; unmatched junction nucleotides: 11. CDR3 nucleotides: TGTGCCAGCAGTGCTTTCCGACTAGCGGGAGGGCGAGGAGAGACCCAGTACTTC. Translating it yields CASSAFRLAGGRGETQYF.

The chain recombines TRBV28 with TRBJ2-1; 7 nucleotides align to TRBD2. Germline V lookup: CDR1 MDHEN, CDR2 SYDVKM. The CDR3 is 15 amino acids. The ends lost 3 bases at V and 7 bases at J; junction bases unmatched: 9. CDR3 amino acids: CASSFRGGTGNEQFF. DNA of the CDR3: TGTGCCAGCAGTTTCCGCGGGGGAACTGGGAATGAGCAGTTCTTC.

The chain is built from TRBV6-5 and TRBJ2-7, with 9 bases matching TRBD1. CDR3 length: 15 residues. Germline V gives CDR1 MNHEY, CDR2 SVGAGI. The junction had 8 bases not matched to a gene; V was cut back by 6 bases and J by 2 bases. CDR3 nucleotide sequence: TGTGCCAGCAGGAAGACAGGGGGACTTCCCTACGAGCAGTACTTC. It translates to CASRKTGGLPYEQYF.

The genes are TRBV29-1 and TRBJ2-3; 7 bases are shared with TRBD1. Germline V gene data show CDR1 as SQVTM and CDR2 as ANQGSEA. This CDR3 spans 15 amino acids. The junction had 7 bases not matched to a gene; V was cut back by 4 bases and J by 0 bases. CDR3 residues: CSVVNGGQSTDTQYF. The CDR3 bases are TGCAGCGTTGTCAATGGGGGACAGAGCACAGATACGCAGTATTTT.

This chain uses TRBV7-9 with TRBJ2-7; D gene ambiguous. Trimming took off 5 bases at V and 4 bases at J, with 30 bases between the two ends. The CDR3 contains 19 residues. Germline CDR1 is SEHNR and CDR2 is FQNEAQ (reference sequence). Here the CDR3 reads CASSPLVLTRITIGYEQYF. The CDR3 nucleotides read TGTGCCAGCAGCCCCCTAGTTCTAACCAGAATAACCATCGGTTACGAGCAGTACTTC.

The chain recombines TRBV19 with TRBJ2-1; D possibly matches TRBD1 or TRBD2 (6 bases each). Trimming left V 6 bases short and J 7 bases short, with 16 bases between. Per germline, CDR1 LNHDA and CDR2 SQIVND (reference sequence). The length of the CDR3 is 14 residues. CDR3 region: CASRLYEGGNEQFF. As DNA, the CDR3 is TGTGCCAGTAGACTATACGAAGGGGGGAATGAGCAGTTCTTC.